The 18 T cell receptor beta chains below were found in one sample sequenced in a study of T cells in tumors after PD-1 blockade. Sequenced by immunoSEQ multiplex PCR; TCRdb stores in-frame clones only, minus some. In the table there are tens of thousands of clones, approximately 73% of which are singletons. The sample here was PBMCs, taken after anti-PD-1 treatment. Source of these receptors: a human donor with basal cell carcinoma.

The chain combines TRBV28 with TRBJ1-5, with D perhaps matching TRBD1 (6 bases). The V and J ends lost 11 bases and 11 bases respectively, with 16 bases between them. This CDR3 is 11 amino acids long. Germline CDR1 is MDHEN and CDR2 is SYDVKM. CDR3 amino acids: CAVMTQGSQHF. The DNA of the CDR3 is TGTGCCGTAATGACTCAGGGGTCCCAGCATTTT.

The gene calls are TRBV6-5 and TRBJ2-7, with TRBD1 matching 8 bases. The CDR3 runs to 15 residues. Looked up from germline, CDR1 is MNHEY and CDR2 is SVGAGI. The J segment lost 8 bases and the V segment lost 6 bases, leaving 15 bases of the junction unmatched. CDR3 sequence: CASSLQGARSEKQYF. The CDR3 nucleotides are TGTGCCAGCAGCCTGCAGGGGGCGCGGTCGGAAAAGCAGTACTTC.

The table lists this clone with a few counts. The chain employs TRBV11-3 and TRBJ2-5; 13 nucleotides align to TRBD2. Trimming at V came to 10 bases and at J to 5 bases, leaving 7 bases not matched to a gene. The CDR3 is 14 residues long. Looked up from germline, CDR1 is SGHNT and CDR2 is YENEEA. Here the CDR3 reads CAITPTSGGETQYF. DNA for the CDR3: TGTGCCATTACTCCGACTAGCGGGGGGGAGACCCAGTACTTC.

This clone was seen only once. The chain uses TRBV7-9 and TRBJ2-7; perhaps TRBD2 as D (6 bases). The CDR3 totals 14 residues. Germline assignment: CDR1 SEHNR and CDR2 FQNEAQ (reference sequence). With 1 base removed from V and 7 bases from J, the gap between germline ends came to 14 bases. This CDR3 is CASSLEGTVDEQYF. The DNA of the CDR3 is TGTGCCAGCAGCTTAGAGGGGACTGTTGATGAGCAGTACTTC.

This clone was recorded only once. The chain links TRBV6-5 to TRBJ1-6; D ambiguous. CDR1 and CDR2 (germline): MNHEY, SVGAGI. The V end lost 2 bases, the J end lost 8 bases, and 7 bases lay between the germline ends. CDR3 length: 13 residues. In DNA form, the CDR3 reads TGTGCCAGCAGTTACGGGCGCGATTCACCCCTCCACTTT. Translating gives CASSYGRDSPLHF.

This clone was counted a few times. V and J are TRBV7-9 and TRBJ2-7; 8 nucleotides align to TRBD2. The germline gives CDR1 SEHNR, CDR2 FQNEAQ (reference sequence). Trimming at V came to 4 bases and at J to 3 bases, leaving 11 bases not matched to a gene. The CDR3 totals 16 residues. The chain's CDR3 is CASSSYPTSDLYEQYF. DNA of the CDR3: TGTGCCAGCAGCTCCTACCCGACTAGCGATCTCTACGAGCAGTACTTC.

The chain uses TRBV19 and TRBJ2-2; D unresolved. This CDR3 has 14 residues. Trimming stripped 3 bases from V and 3 bases from J, with 8 bases between. The germline CDR1 and CDR2 sequences are LNHDA and SQIVND (reference sequence). CDR3 coding DNA: TGTGCCAGTAGTATCACGGGCTACACCGGGGAGCTGTTTTTT. Its translation is CASSITGYTGELFF.

This clone was observed a few times. The chain recombines TRBV28 with TRBJ1-1, with D possibly being TRBD1 (6 bases). Germline lookup yields CDR1 MDHEN and CDR2 SYDVKM. Trimming shortened V by 4 bases and J by 0 bases, and 12 bases separated the two germline ends. The CDR3 totals 15 residues. Written as DNA, the CDR3 is TGTGCCAGCAGTTCGCCGGGGACAATGAACACTGAAGCTTTCTTT. Its translation: CASSSPGTMNTEAFF. The full variable domain, its missing parts supplied by reference TRBV28 and TRBJ1-1, is DVKVTQSSRYLVKRTGEKVFLECVQDMDHENMFWYRQDPGLGLRLIYFSYDVKMKEKGDIPEGYSVSREKKERFSLILESASTNQTSMYLCASSSPGTMNTEAFFGQGTRLTVV.

The chain has TRBV4-3 and TRBJ1-1; D may be TRBD1 (5 bases). CDR3 size: 13 residues. Trimming shortened V by 3 bases and J by 7 bases, and 12 bases separated the two germline ends. The germline V gene has CDR1 LGHNA and CDR2 YSLEER. CDR3 amino acids: CASSQGTDREAFF. Written as DNA, the CDR3 is TGCGCCAGCAGCCAGGGGACGGATCGTGAAGCTTTCTTT.

The chain links TRBV3-1 (or the pseudogene TRBV3-2) to TRBJ2-7; TRBD2 agrees at 9 bases. Germline loops: CDR1 LGHDT, CDR2 YNNKEL (reference sequence). V dropped 3 bases and J dropped 3; count of bases not matched to a gene: 0. This CDR3 region has 13 residues. CDR3 nucleotides: TGTGCCAGCAGCCAGCGGGGGGGCTACGAGCAGTACTTC. It codes for CASSQRGGYEQYF.

The chain combines TRBV2 with TRBJ2-1; 8 bases are a match to TRBD2. Germline V gene data show CDR1 as SNHLY and CDR2 as FYNNEI. J gave up 6 bases and V 1 base, and 2 bases lay outside the gene matches. The CDR3 totals 14 residues. CDR3 protein: CASSEGTSRNEQFF. The CDR3, as DNA: TGTGCCAGCAGTGAAGGGACTAGCCGCAATGAGCAGTTCTTC.

This clone was seen more than once but under ten times. The rearrangement links TRBV6-1 to TRBJ2-7; no clear D. V was cut by 2 bases and J by 3 bases, with 5 bases left in between. Germline assignment: CDR1 MNHNS and CDR2 SASEGT. CDR3 length: 12 residues. CDR3 DNA sequence: TGTGCCAGCAGTGAAATAGGCTACGAGCAGTACTTC. Its protein is CASSEIGYEQYF.

The rearrangement links TRBV5-5 to TRBJ1-3; 12 nucleotides agree with TRBD1. The germline gives CDR1 SGHKS, CDR2 YYEKEE (reference sequence). CDR3 length: 15 amino acids. Germline trimming cut 3 bases from V and 5 bases from J; bases unmatched to any gene: 3. CDR3 nucleotide sequence: TGTGCCAGCAGCTCGGGGACAGGGGGCCGAAACACCATATATTTT. It encodes CASSSGTGGRNTIYF.

The table lists this clone with a few counts. This rearrangement joins TRBV11-3 to TRBJ1-6, with D possibly TRBD1 on 6 matching bases. Germline CDR1 is SGHNT and CDR2 is YENEEA. This CDR3 spans 13 amino acids. Trimming took off 5 bases at V and 8 bases at J, with 10 bases between the two ends. Here the CDR3 DNA reads TGTGCCAGCAGCCAGGGGAGGGATTCACCCCTCCACTTT. It encodes CASSQGRDSPLHF.

The genes are TRBV6-5 and TRBJ2-7, with TRBD1 matching 8 bases. This CDR3 comprises 13 residues. CDR1 is MNHEY, CDR2 SVGAGI, per germline. Trimming removed 6 bases from V and 2 bases from J; junction bases left unmatched: 3. The CDR3 DNA reads as TGTGCCAGCAGCCGGGACAGGACCTACGAGCAGTACTTC. This sequence encodes CASSRDRTYEQYF.

This clone showed up just a few times. The chain's CDR3 is CASEGGREQEETQYF. The CDR3 DNA follows: TGTGCCAGCGAGGGGGGCAGGGAACAAGAGGAGACCCAGTACTTC. The rearrangement uses TRBV25-1 and TRBJ2-5; D is possibly TRBD1 or TRBD2 (6 bases each). The germline CDR1 and CDR2 sequences are MGHDK and SYGVNS. Trimming left V 8 bases short and J 5 bases short, with 21 bases between. The CDR3 sequence is 15 residues long. Together with reference TRBV25-1 and TRBJ2-5, the CDR3 gives the full variable domain: EADIYQTPRYLVIGTGKKITLECSQTMGHDKMYWYQQDPGMELHLIHYSYGVNSTEKGDLSSESTVSRIRTEHFPLTLESARPSHTSQYLCASEGGREQEETQYFGPGTRLLVL.

This clone appeared a single time. The rearrangement links TRBV2 to TRBJ2-2; D uncertain. The CDR3 covers 16 residues. CDR1 and CDR2 from the germline V gene are SNHLY and FYNNEI. Trimming shortened V by 4 bases and J by 3 bases, and 15 bases separated the two germline ends. Written as DNA, the CDR3 is TGTGCCAGCAGTGTACGTGTAGGACGAGACACCGGGGAGCTGTTTTTT. Its translation: CASSVRVGRDTGELFF.

This chain links TRBV11-1 with TRBJ2-3; D unclear. The CDR3 is made up of 15 amino acids. Between the trimmed V and J ends, which lost 7 bases and 2 bases, there was a span of 16 bases. Germline V gene sequence: CDR1 SGHAT, CDR2 FQDESV (reference sequence). The CDR3 sequence is CASTRGRSSTDTQYF. CDR3 in DNA: TGTGCCAGCACACGTGGACGTTCCTCCACAGATACGCAGTATTTT.